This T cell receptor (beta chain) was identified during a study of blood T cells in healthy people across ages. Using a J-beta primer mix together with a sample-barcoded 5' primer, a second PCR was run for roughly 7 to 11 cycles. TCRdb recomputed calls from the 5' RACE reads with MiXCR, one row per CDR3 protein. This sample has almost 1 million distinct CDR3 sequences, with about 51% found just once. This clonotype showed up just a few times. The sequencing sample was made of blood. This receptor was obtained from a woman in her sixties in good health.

Here the CDR3 reads CSVLGSYEQYF. CDR3 coding DNA: TGCAGCGTTCTGGGATCCTACGAGCAGTACTTC. The rearrangement uses TRBV29-1 and TRBJ2-7; unclear D gene. The ends were cut back, 5 bases at V and 1 base at J, with 6 bases in the middle. The CDR3 length is 11 residues. Germline values: CDR1 SQVTM, CDR2 ANQGSEA.